A selection of T cell receptor beta chains follows, all from one sample in a study of blood T cell repertoires in COVID-19. Produced via immunoSEQ multiplex PCR; TCRdb's table is partial and in-frame only. The repertoire holds about 180,000 clones, with around three quarters as singletons. The sample comprised peripheral blood. The source of these receptors is a man in his sixties or seventies with active or convalescent COVID-19. CDR3s include the opening cysteine and the closing phenylalanine or tryptophan. The order of the fields is V gene, J gene, D gene, CDR3 protein. The D gene is left open where the match is weak.

TRBV10-2	TRBJ1-2	TRBD1	CASSVDRGLYGYTF
TRBV19	TRBJ1-3	NA	CASKQELSGNTIYF
TRBV5-4	TRBJ1-2	NA	CASSQQGLSDGYTF
TRBV4-3	TRBJ1-2	NA	CASSQVQDSSNYGYTF
TRBV24-1	TRBJ2-3	TRBD2	CATSDSRTSPTDTQYF
TRBV28	TRBJ2-1	TRBD1	CASSLASTGPKPLNEQFF
TRBV18	TRBJ1-1	TRBD1	CASSLDRGKMEAFF
TRBV14	TRBJ1-6	NA	CASSQMEGLRNSPLHF
TRBV6-6	TRBJ1-5	NA	CASTNRDSNQPQHF
TRBV29-1	TRBJ2-5	NA	CSARGGGQQETQYF
TRBV2	TRBJ1-2	TRBD1	CASSTIGQGAGGDGYTF
TRBV7-9	TRBJ1-2	NA	CASSTGHSAEWGYTF
TRBV5-4	TRBJ2-3	NA	CACGVGTDTQYF
TRBV18	TRBJ2-7	NA	CASSSTPTKISYEQYF
TRBV30	TRBJ2-7	NA	CAWSAVTGEQYF
TRBV4-3	TRBJ1-6	NA	CASSQGNRESPLHF
TRBV7-6	TRBJ2-1	TRBD1	CASSLTPGTGDMNEQFF